A single sample is the source of the 26 T cell receptor beta chains below, sequenced in a study of response to subunit inactivated influenza vaccine. TCRdb passed the RT-PCR reads through MiXCR, listing each CDR3 protein once. Of about 310,000 distinct CDR3 sequences listed, 22% are singletons. The source material was PBMCs from blood, sampled 21 months after vaccination. These receptors all stem from a man aged 50 to 69 who received an inactivated influenza vaccine.

The V call is TRBV5-6, the J call TRBJ1-1, with D tentatively TRBD1 (5 bases). Germline V lookup: CDR1 SGHDT, CDR2 YYEEEE. The ends were cut back, 1 base at V and 7 bases at J, with 11 bases in the middle. The CDR3 runs 13 residues. The CDR3, as DNA: TGTGCCAGCAGCTTGCTCGGGGGACTTGAAGCTTTCTTT. As protein: CASSLLGGLEAFF.

This chain connects TRBV20-1 to TRBJ2-4; 9 nucleotides line up with TRBD1. Germline V gene sequence: CDR1 DFQATT, CDR2 SNEGSKA (reference sequence). The CDR3 length is 15 residues. V was clipped by 0 bases and J by 5 bases; unmatched bases: 5. The CDR3 DNA reads TGCAGTGCTAGAGAATTGGGACAGGGCCAAAACATTCAGTACTTC. It yields the protein CSARELGQGQNIQYF.

This clonotype was counted between two and nine times. V usage is TRBV29-1 and J usage is TRBJ1-2, with 9 positions matching TRBD1. V lost 6 bases and J lost 8; bases outside the gene matches: 13. CDR1 is SQVTM and CDR2 is ANQGSEA in the germline V gene. The CDR3 is 14 amino acids. The CDR3 nucleotides are TGCAGCGTGACTTGGACAGGGGTAATAGGGGGCTACACCTTC. This codes for CSVTWTGVIGGYTF. The full variable domain, with the rest looked up from reference TRBV29-1 and TRBJ1-2, is SAVISQKPSRDICQRGTSLTIQCQVDSQVTMMFWYRQQPGQSLTLIATANQGSEATYESGFVIDKFPISRPNLTFSTLTVSNMSPEDSSIYLCSVTWTGVIGGYTFGSGTRLTVV.

CDR3 residues: CASRVTSGRSDTQYF. Written as DNA, the CDR3 is TGTGCCAGCAGAGTAACTAGCGGGAGATCAGATACGCAGTATTTT. The V and J genes are TRBV6-2 or TRBV6-3 and TRBJ2-3; 11 positions match TRBD2. This CDR3 comprises 15 residues. With 6 bases clipped from V and 4 bases from J, the junction kept 6 bases outside the gene matches. Germline-derived CDR1 and CDR2 are MNHEY and SVGEGT.

The chain employs TRBV11-1 and TRBJ2-1; 7 bases are a match to TRBD1. The germline V gene encodes CDR1 SGHAT and CDR2 FQDESV (reference sequence). This CDR3 is built from 15 residues. The V segment lost 2 bases and the J segment 8 bases; nucleotides outside the gene matches: 9. This CDR3 is CASSLTHGQVDEQFF. In DNA form, the CDR3 reads TGTGCCAGCAGCTTAACTCACGGACAGGTGGATGAGCAGTTCTTC.

This clonotype was recorded a few times. This chain links TRBV7-2 with TRBJ1-3; D not certain. The V end was cut by 1 base, the J end by 2 bases, with 12 bases between. Germline values: CDR1 SGHTA, CDR2 FQGNSA. The CDR3 contains 16 residues. The DNA of the CDR3 is TGTGCCAGCAGCTTAGAGGCCAGAATCACTGGAAACACCATATATTTT. Protein: CASSLEARITGNTIYF.

This chain uses TRBV5-6 with TRBJ2-3; 10 bases agree with TRBD1. This CDR3 region has 15 residues. Germline V gives CDR1 SGHDT, CDR2 YYEEEE. The trim removed 4 bases at V and 2 bases at J, leaving 4 bases unmatched. The CDR3 DNA is TGTGCCAGCAGCCGGGACAGGGGATTCACAGATACGCAGTATTTT. Translated, it gives CASSRDRGFTDTQYF. Filled out from reference TRBV5-6 and TRBJ2-3, the complete variable domain reads DAGVTQSPTHLIKTRGQQVTLRCSPKSGHDTVSWYQQALGQGPQFIFQYYEEEERQRGNFPDRFSGHQFPNYSSELNVNALLLGDSALYLCASSRDRGFTDTQYFGPGTRLTVL.

J is TRBJ1-6 and V is TRBV3-1; tentative D call: TRBD1 (5 bases). Trimming shortened V by 7 bases and J by 5 bases, and 15 bases separated the two germline ends. Germline CDR1 reads LGHDT; CDR2 reads YNNKEL (reference sequence). This CDR3 has 15 residues. For the CDR3, the DNA is TGTGCCAGCAATTCCGGGACGGCCAATAATTCACCCCTCCACTTT. This translates into CASNSGTANNSPLHF.

The V gene is TRBV10-3, the J gene TRBJ2-1; D remains unclear. With 0 bases removed from V and 9 bases from J, the gap between germline ends came to 9 bases. Germline CDR1 reads ENHRY; CDR2 reads SYGVKD. The CDR3 has 13 amino acids. CDR3 DNA sequence: TGTGCCATCAGTGAGTCGATGGCGGTTGAGCAGTTCTTC. Translating gives CAISESMAVEQFF.

This clonotype was detected a few times. V and J are TRBV12-5 and TRBJ2-1; a possible D gene is TRBD1 (5 bases). With 6 bases removed from V and 6 bases from J, the gap between germline ends came to 18 bases. Germline V lookup: CDR1 LGHNT, CDR2 FRNRAP. The CDR3 length is 15 residues. The CDR3 DNA reads as TGTGCTAGTGGGCCTAATCAGGGTATTGGCAATGAGCAGTTCTTC. Translated, it gives CASGPNQGIGNEQFF.

This clonotype has only one observation. A much larger clone lies one base from this, so it may be a read error. V and J are TRBV21-1 and TRBJ1-3. TRBV21-1 constitutes a pseudogene. CDR3 length: 16 residues. CDR3 region: CASGWFWGDPGNTIYF. DNA for the CDR3: TGTGCCAGCGGTTGGTTTTGGGGAGACCCTGGAAACACCATATATTTT.

The gene calls are TRBV7-9 and TRBJ1-2; weak D call: TRBD1 (5 bases). V shed 1 base and J shed 5 bases, with 14 bases lying between them. The germline CDR1 and CDR2 sequences are SEHNR and FQNEAQ (reference sequence). The CDR3 is 15 residues long. CDR3 sequence reads: CASSLEQAGTYGYTF. The CDR3 DNA reads as TGTGCCAGCAGCTTAGAACAGGCGGGGACTTATGGCTACACCTTC.

The chain couples TRBV5-1 to TRBJ1-2, with no clear D. The CDR3 is 16 residues long. V lost 0 bases, J lost 1 base, and 13 bases lay in between. The V gene's germline CDR1 is SGHRS and CDR2 YFSETQ. The CDR3 protein is CASSLDGEIGNYGYTF. CDR3 coding DNA: TGCGCCAGCAGCTTGGACGGGGAAATTGGTAACTATGGCTACACCTTC.

This clonotype was found a few times. This chain uses TRBV29-1 with TRBJ2-1, with TRBD2 identical over 11 bases. With 4 bases clipped from V and 9 bases from J, the junction kept 2 bases outside the gene matches. Germline V gene sequence: CDR1 SQVTM, CDR2 ANQGSEA. The CDR3 spans 12 residues. CDR3 coding DNA: TGCAGCGTTGGCCTAGCGGGGGGTGAGCAGTTCTTC. This encodes CSVGLAGGEQFF.

The table lists this clonotype with many counts. The chain has TRBV20-1 and TRBJ1-3; D unresolved. Germline V lookup: CDR1 DFQATT, CDR2 SNEGSKA (reference sequence). The germline V and J ends were trimmed by 6 bases and 0 bases, with 12 bases remaining between them. The CDR3 is 14 residues long. The CDR3 here is CSALGPNSGNTIYF. In DNA form, the CDR3 reads TGCAGTGCCCTCGGACCGAACTCTGGAAACACCATATATTTT.

The V and J genes are TRBV5-1 and TRBJ2-5, with 8 bases identical to TRBD2. Germline V CDR1 and CDR2: SGHRS, YFSETQ. V trimming: 2 bases; J trimming: 1 base; junction bases outside the gene matches: 4. This CDR3 has 15 amino acids. Here the CDR3 reads CASSLKTSGQETQYF. Written as DNA, the CDR3 is TGCGCCAGCAGCTTAAAAACTAGCGGCCAAGAGACCCAGTACTTC.

This clonotype has at least ten counts. The V call is TRBV5-1, the J call TRBJ1-1; possible D gene TRBD1, 6 bases. The CDR3 is made up of 16 amino acids. The V end lost 4 bases, the J end lost 4 bases, and 20 bases lay between the germline ends. In germline, CDR1 is SGHRS, CDR2 YFSETQ. CDR3 sequence (DNA): TGCGCCAGCAGCCTACAGGGTATAGGGATGGGCACTGAAGCTTTCTTT. It translates to CASSLQGIGMGTEAFF.

This clonotype occurred a few times. J is TRBJ2-1 and V is TRBV29-1; 8 bases fit TRBD2. Germline trimming cut 2 bases from V and 9 bases from J; bases unmatched to any gene: 6. The CDR3 contains 13 residues. Germline V gene lookup returns CDR1 SQVTM and CDR2 ANQGSEA. CDR3 amino acids: CSVESSGMSEQFF. Here the CDR3 DNA reads TGCAGCGTTGAAAGTAGCGGGATGAGTGAGCAGTTCTTC.

The chain combines TRBV7-2 with TRBJ2-7, with 10 bases aligning to TRBD1. The CDR3 is made up of 15 amino acids. J lost 2 bases, V lost 4 bases, and 5 bases had no gene match. Germline CDR1 and CDR2: SGHTA and FQGNSA. The CDR3 DNA reads TGTGCCAGCAGCTCTCCCGGGACAGGGGCCTACGAGCAGTACTTC. This sequence encodes CASSSPGTGAYEQYF.

This chain joins TRBV19 and TRBJ2-5; the match to TRBD2 covers 8 bases. V was pared by 3 bases and J by 3 bases, with 3 bases of the junction left unmatched. The CDR3 sequence is 14 residues long. Germline V gene lookup returns CDR1 LNHDA and CDR2 SQIVND (reference sequence). In DNA form, the CDR3 reads TGTGCCAGTAGTATCGGAGCGGGAGAAGAGACCCAGTACTTC. Amino acid sequence: CASSIGAGEETQYF.

The chain couples TRBV5-8 to TRBJ2-3, with D maybe TRBD1 (6 bases). V lost 0 bases, J lost 6 bases, and 8 bases lay in between. There are 13 residues in the CDR3. Germline CDR1 and CDR2: SGHTS and YDEGEE. CDR3 sequence (DNA): TGTGCCAGCAGCTTGGTCGACAGGGATACGCAGTATTTT. Residues: CASSLVDRDTQYF.

In DNA, the CDR3 is TGCGCCAGCAGCCAAGAAACAGGGATTAATTCACCCCTCCACTTT. Its protein product is CASSQETGINSPLHF. The V gene is TRBV4-1, the J gene TRBJ1-6; possible D gene TRBD1, 6 bases. This CDR3 is built from 15 residues. Per germline, CDR1 MGHRA and CDR2 YSYEKL. Trimming left V 0 bases short and J 6 bases short, with 9 bases between.

The chain has TRBV5-6 and TRBJ2-7; TRBD2 agrees at 11 bases. CDR3 length equals 15 residues. J gave up 4 bases and V 0 bases, and 3 bases lay outside the gene matches. The germline CDR1 and CDR2 sequences are SGHDT and YYEEEE. CDR3 sequence (DNA): TGTGCCAGCAGCTTGGAAAGGACTAGCGGGTACGAGCAGTACTTC. It translates to CASSLERTSGYEQYF. Drawing the rest from reference TRBV5-6 and TRBJ2-7, the complete variable domain is DAGVTQSPTHLIKTRGQQVTLRCSPKSGHDTVSWYQQALGQGPQFIFQYYEEEERQRGNFPDRFSGHQFPNYSSELNVNALLLGDSALYLCASSLERTSGYEQYFGPGTRLTVT.

In its sample, this clonotype was seen a few times. The genes are TRBV7-3 and TRBJ2-1; 7 bases are a match to TRBD1. The V and J ends lost 4 bases and 6 bases, in that order; junction bases with no gene match: 6. This CDR3 contains 14 residues. The V gene's germline CDR1 is SGHTA and CDR2 FQGTGA. In nucleotides, the CDR3 is TGTGCCAGCAGCTCCCCCGGGACAGCCAATGAGCAGTTCTTC. It encodes CASSSPGTANEQFF.

The rearrangement uses TRBV20-1 and TRBJ2-6; tentatively, D is TRBD1 or TRBD2 (5 bases each). This CDR3 comprises 14 residues. CDR1 is DFQATT, CDR2 SNEGSKA, per germline (reference sequence). Trimming cost V 6 bases and J 2 bases, with 11 bases left between them. CDR3 sequence: CSARQTTGANVLTF. In DNA, the CDR3 is TGCAGTGCCCGACAGACTACTGGGGCCAACGTCCTGACTTTC.

V usage is TRBV14 and J usage is TRBJ2-4; the D gene is possibly TRBD2 (5 bases). The CDR3 loop spans 16 amino acids. Trimming stripped 0 bases from V and 2 bases from J, with 11 bases between. Germline V gene sequence: CDR1 SGHDN, CDR2 FVKESK. The DNA of the CDR3 is TGTGCCAGCAGCCAAGAGGTAGCGCGGACCAAAAACATTCAGTACTTC. This translates into CASSQEVARTKNIQYF.